Following are 4 T cell receptor beta chains from one sample sequenced in a study of PD-1 blockade in classical Hodgkin lymphoma. Each patient relapsed following autologous stem cell transplantation, and prior brentuximab vedotin exposure differed. Profiling relied on immunoSEQ multiplex PCR, and the TCRdb table lists in-frame clones only, not all of them. The repertoire holds 13,000 or so clones, with about four fifths as singletons. The sample here was peripheral blood mononuclear cells (PBMCs), taken at baseline. These receptors were taken from a human donor with classical Hodgkin lymphoma.

This chain connects TRBV9 to TRBJ1-4; no definite D call. The CDR3 is 14 residues long. Trimming removed 0 bases from V and 3 bases from J, with 6 bases in between. Germline V gene data show CDR1 as SGDLS and CDR2 as YYNGEE. CDR3 residues: CASSVAGANEKLFF. The CDR3 DNA is TGTGCCAGCAGCGTAGCCGGGGCTAATGAAAAACTGTTTTTT.

The CDR3 here is CASSLSIASTDTQYF. The CDR3 bases are TGTGCCAGCAGCTTAAGCATAGCTAGCACAGATACGCAGTATTTT. The V and J genes are TRBV7-2 and TRBJ2-3; D not certain. The V end was cut by 2 bases, the J end by 0 bases, with 9 bases between. The germline CDR1 and CDR2 sequences are SGHTA and FQGNSA. There are 15 residues in the CDR3.

The V gene is TRBV15, the J gene TRBJ2-1; 9 bases are shared with TRBD2. This CDR3 spans 17 amino acids. V shed 8 bases and J 0 bases; nucleotides not matched to a gene: 11. Germline V gene lookup returns CDR1 LNHNV and CDR2 YYDKDF (reference sequence). In nucleotides, the CDR3 is TGTGCCACCCGAAGCGGGGGGTTTATTAGCTCCTACAATGAGCAGTTCTTC. It yields the protein CATRSGGFISSYNEQFF. The whole variable domain, remainder taken from reference TRBV15 and TRBJ2-1, is DAMVIQNPRYQVTQFGKPVTLSCSQTLNHNVMYWYQQKSSQAPKLLFHYYDKDFNNEADTPDNFQSRRPNTSFCFLDIRSPGLGDTAMYLCATRSGGFISSYNEQFFGPGTRLTVL.

The chain joins TRBV28 to TRBJ1-6; D gene uncertain. The CDR3 length is 9 residues. Germline V gene data show CDR1 as MDHEN and CDR2 as SYDVKM. The V end lost 8 bases, the J end lost 10 bases, and 3 bases lay between the germline ends. The DNA for the CDR3 is TGTGCCAGCGGGTCACCCCTCCACTTT. Translated, it gives CASGSPLHF.